This entry features one TCR beta chain sequence. The PCR had 60 Vbeta and 13 Jbeta primers. The method was immunoSEQ multiplex PCR; TCRdb's version includes in-frame clones alone and lacks a portion of them. The table lists about 31,000 clones, around 40% of them singletons. The data derive from a study of cytomegalovirus exposure and HLA in healthy donors. CDR1 is KGHSH, CDR2 LQKENI, per germline. This CDR3 contains 15 residues. Deletions cut 2 bases from V and 4 bases from J, with 12 bases between. The chain employs TRBV18 and TRBJ1-3; D is uncertain. The sequence was obtained from a woman aged 45-60 years in good health and CMV-seronegative. Sequencing input: PBMCs. The CDR3 sequence is CASSPVDFGGNTIYF. The DNA for the CDR3 is TGTGCCAGCTCACCAGTCGACTTTGGGGGAAACACCATATATTTT.